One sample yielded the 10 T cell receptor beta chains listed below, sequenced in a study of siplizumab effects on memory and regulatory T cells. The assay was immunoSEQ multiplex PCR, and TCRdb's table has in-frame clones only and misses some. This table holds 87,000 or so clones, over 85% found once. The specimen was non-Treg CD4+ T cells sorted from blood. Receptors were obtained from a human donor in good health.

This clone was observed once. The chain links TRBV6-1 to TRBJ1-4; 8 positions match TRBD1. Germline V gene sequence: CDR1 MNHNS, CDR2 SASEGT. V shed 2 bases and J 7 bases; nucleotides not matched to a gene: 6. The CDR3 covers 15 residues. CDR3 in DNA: TGTGCCAGCAGTGAAAACACAGGGGGTTCTGAAAAACTGTTTTTT. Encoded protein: CASSENTGGSEKLFF.

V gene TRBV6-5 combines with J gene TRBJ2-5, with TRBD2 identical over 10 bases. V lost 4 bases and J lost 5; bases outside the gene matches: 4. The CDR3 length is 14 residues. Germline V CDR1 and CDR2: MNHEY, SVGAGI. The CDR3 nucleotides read TGTGCCAGCAGTTCTGATAGCGGGGGGGAGACCCAGTACTTC. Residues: CASSSDSGGETQYF.

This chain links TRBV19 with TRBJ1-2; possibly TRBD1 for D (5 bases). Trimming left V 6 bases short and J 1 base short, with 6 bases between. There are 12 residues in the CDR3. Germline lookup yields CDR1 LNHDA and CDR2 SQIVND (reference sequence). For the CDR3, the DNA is TGTGCCAGTAGCGACAGTAACTATGGCTACACCTTC. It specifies CASSDSNYGYTF. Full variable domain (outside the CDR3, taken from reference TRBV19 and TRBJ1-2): DGGITQSPKYLFRKEGQNVTLSCEQNLNHDAMYWYRQDPGQGLRLIYYSQIVNDFQKGDIAEGYSVSREKKESFPLTVTSAQKNPTAFYLCASSDSNYGYTFGSGTRLTVV.

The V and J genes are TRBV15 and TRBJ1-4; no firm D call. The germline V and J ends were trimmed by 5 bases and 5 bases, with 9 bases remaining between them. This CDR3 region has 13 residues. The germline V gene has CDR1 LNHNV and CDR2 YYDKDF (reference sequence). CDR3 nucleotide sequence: TGTGCCACCAGCTACGATGGGAATGAAAAACTGTTTTTT. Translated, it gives CATSYDGNEKLFF.

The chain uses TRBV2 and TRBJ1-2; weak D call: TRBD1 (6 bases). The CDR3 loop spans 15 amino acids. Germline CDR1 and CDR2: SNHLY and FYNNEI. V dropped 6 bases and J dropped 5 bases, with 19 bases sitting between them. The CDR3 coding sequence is TGTGCCAGCAGGGAGGGGGGCAGGAGCCCTTATGGCTACACCTTC. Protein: CASREGGRSPYGYTF.

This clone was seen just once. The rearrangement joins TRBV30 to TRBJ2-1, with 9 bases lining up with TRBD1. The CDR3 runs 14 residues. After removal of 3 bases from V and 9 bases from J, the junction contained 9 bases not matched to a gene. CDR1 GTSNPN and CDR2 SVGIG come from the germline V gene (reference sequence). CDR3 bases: TGTGCCTGGAGGTCTTCAGGGGGACAGGGTGAGCAGTTCTTC. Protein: CAWRSSGGQGEQFF. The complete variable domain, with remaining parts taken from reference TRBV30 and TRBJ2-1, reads SQTIHQWPATLVQPVGSPLSLECTVEGTSNPNLYWYRQAAGRGLQLLFYSVGIGQISSEVPQNLSASRPQDRQFILSSKKLLLSDSGFYLCAWRSSGGQGEQFFGPGTRLTVL.

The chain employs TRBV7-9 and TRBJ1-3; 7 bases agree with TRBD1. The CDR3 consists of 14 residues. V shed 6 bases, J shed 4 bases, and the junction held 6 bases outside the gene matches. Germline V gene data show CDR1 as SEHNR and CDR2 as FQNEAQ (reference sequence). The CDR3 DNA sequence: TGTGCCAGCAGTTCAGACAGGGAAGGAAACACCATATATTTT. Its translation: CASSSDREGNTIYF.

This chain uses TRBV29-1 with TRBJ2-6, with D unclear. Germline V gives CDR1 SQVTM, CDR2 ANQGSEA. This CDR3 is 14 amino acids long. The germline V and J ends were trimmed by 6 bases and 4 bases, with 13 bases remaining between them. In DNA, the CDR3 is TGCAGCGTGGTACGGACCGGCGGGGCCAACGTCCTGACTTTC. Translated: CSVVRTGGANVLTF. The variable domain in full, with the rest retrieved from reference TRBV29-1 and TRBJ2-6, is SAVISQKPSRDICQRGTSLTIQCQVDSQVTMMFWYRQQPGQSLTLIATANQGSEATYESGFVIDKFPISRPNLTFSTLTVSNMSPEDSSIYLCSVVRTGGANVLTFGAGSRLTVL.

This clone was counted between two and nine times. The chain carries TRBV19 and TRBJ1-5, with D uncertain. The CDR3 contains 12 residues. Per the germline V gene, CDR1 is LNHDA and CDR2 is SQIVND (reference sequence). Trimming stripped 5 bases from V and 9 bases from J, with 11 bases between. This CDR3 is CASSDGSGPQHF. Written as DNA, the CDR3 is TGTGCCAGTAGTGACGGTTCTGGGCCCCAGCATTTT.

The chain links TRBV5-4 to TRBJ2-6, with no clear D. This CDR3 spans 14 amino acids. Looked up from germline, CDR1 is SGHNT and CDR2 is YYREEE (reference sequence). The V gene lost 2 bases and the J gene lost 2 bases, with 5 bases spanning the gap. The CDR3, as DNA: TGTGCCAGCAGCTTCGAGGCTGGGGCCAACGTCCTGACTTTC. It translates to CASSFEAGANVLTF.